This TCR beta chain emerged from a study of neurological immune-mediated disorders. This clonotype was counted many times. TCRdb processed the 5' RACE reads anew with MiXCR; each CDR3 protein has one entry. Seen here are roughly 34,000 distinct CDR3 sequences, around 4.5% observed once, and the top ten hold 20% to 25%. The ends were cut back, 3 bases at V and 7 bases at J, with 17 bases in the middle. Germline loops: CDR1 DFQATT, CDR2 SNEGSKA (reference sequence). This CDR3 spans 14 amino acids. The specimen was PBMCs. This clonotype was obtained from a man aged 18 to 30 in good health. The chain joins TRBV20-1 to TRBJ2-3; tentatively, D is TRBD1 (5 bases). In DNA, the CDR3 is TGCAGTGCTAGGGGGCACTTATTGTTGTATACGCAGTATTTT. Translated, it gives CSARGHLLLYTQYF.